This TCR beta chain is from a study of T cell changes during pregnancy in multiple sclerosis. V was pared by 4 bases and J by 2 bases, with 9 bases between. Germline V lookup: CDR1 SGHAT, CDR2 FQNNGV. The CDR3 is 13 amino acids. Profiled with immunoSEQ multiplex PCR; TCRdb holds only in-frame clones, not every one. The repertoire holds 95,000 to 150,000 clones, roughly 92% seen once, with approximately 6.2% in the top ten. The clonotype was recovered from a female donor with multiple sclerosis, enrolled in a pregnancy study. The sample was peripheral blood, taken before pregnancy. J is TRBJ2-7 and V is TRBV11-2, with D maybe TRBD2 (5 bases). The CDR3 spells CASSSAGAYEQYF. In DNA form, the CDR3 reads TGTGCCAGCAGCTCCGCCGGGGCCTACGAGCAGTACTTC.